This passage covers 29 T cell receptor beta chains from one sample sequenced in a study of blood T cell repertoires in COVID-19. Here immunoSEQ multiplex PCR was the method, and the copy in TCRdb shows in-frame clones only, minus some. The data contain 150,000 or so clones, around four fifths of them singletons. Sequencing input: peripheral blood. The source of these receptors is a woman aged 40-49 years with active or convalescent COVID-19.

This chain joins TRBV30 and TRBJ1-5; D ambiguous. Trimming removed 2 bases from V and 4 bases from J, with 12 bases in between. Germline-derived CDR1 and CDR2 are GTSNPN and SVGIG (reference sequence). The CDR3 runs to 14 residues. CDR3 sequence: CAWSLAARNQPQHF. The DNA of the CDR3 is TGTGCCTGGAGTTTGGCGGCTCGTAATCAGCCCCAGCATTTT.

J is TRBJ2-3 and V is TRBV2; perhaps TRBD1 as D (6 bases). Trimming pared 6 bases from V and 4 bases from J, leaving 14 bases between. Germline V CDR1 and CDR2: SNHLY, FYNNEI. The CDR3 spans 14 residues. The CDR3 here is CASRANKGADTQYF. The CDR3 DNA follows: TGTGCCAGCAGAGCAAATAAGGGGGCAGATACGCAGTATTTT.

The CDR3 bases are TGTGCCAGCAGCCAAGCACAGGGGAACCAGCCCCAGCATTTT. Its protein product is CASSQAQGNQPQHF. This chain connects TRBV3-1 (or the pseudogene TRBV3-2) to TRBJ1-5; 7 nucleotides match TRBD1. Germline V gives CDR1 LGHDT, CDR2 YNNKEL (reference sequence). V was clipped by 1 base and J by 7 bases; unmatched bases: 4. CDR3 length: 14 amino acids.

V and J are TRBV14 and TRBJ1-1, with D tentatively TRBD1 (6 bases). The V gene lost 4 bases and the J gene lost 5 bases, with 17 bases spanning the gap. CDR3 length: 15 amino acids. Germline CDR1 SGHDN, CDR2 FVKESK. CDR3 sequence: CASSPRRGGKTEAFF. CDR3 bases: TGTGCCAGCAGCCCCCGACGGGGGGGCAAGACTGAAGCTTTCTTT.

CDR3 coding DNA: TGTGCCAGCAGCTGGACAGGGAGTGGCTACACCTTC. Protein sequence: CASSWTGSGYTF. The chain couples TRBV5-4 to TRBJ1-2; 8 nucleotides match TRBD1. From germline, CDR1 is SGHNT and CDR2 YYREEE (reference sequence). The CDR3 sequence is 12 residues long. V lost 3 bases and J lost 7; bases outside the gene matches: 2.

This chain links TRBV30 with TRBJ1-5; D call uncertain. This CDR3 region has 13 residues. V dropped 5 bases and J dropped 3 bases, with 11 bases sitting between them. The V gene's germline CDR1 is GTSNPN and CDR2 SVGIG (reference sequence). CDR3 residues: CAWGNSFNQPQHF. For the CDR3, the DNA is TGTGCCTGGGGAAACAGCTTCAATCAGCCCCAGCATTTT. The full variable domain, its missing parts supplied by reference TRBV30 and TRBJ1-5, is SQTIHQWPATLVQPVGSPLSLECTVEGTSNPNLYWYRQAAGRGLQLLFYSVGIGQISSEVPQNLSASRPQDRQFILSSKKLLLSDSGFYLCAWGNSFNQPQHFGDGTRLSIL.

The rearrangement uses TRBV6-5 and TRBJ1-1, with a weak D call TRBD1 (6 bases). Germline CDR1 reads MNHEY; CDR2 reads SVGAGI. The CDR3 has 14 amino acids. Trimming took 5 bases from V and 2 from J, leaving 12 bases between them. The CDR3 loop is CASSLQGLNTEAFF. The CDR3 nucleotides are TGTGCCAGCAGTCTACAGGGTCTCAACACTGAAGCTTTCTTT.

The V call is TRBV2, the J call TRBJ2-2; 11 nucleotides align to TRBD2. CDR3 length equals 15 residues. V trimming: 8 bases; J trimming: 4 bases; junction bases outside the gene matches: 6. Germline-derived CDR1 and CDR2 are SNHLY and FYNNEI. The CDR3 region is CASLLGTSGTGELFF. CDR3 DNA: TGTGCCAGCTTGCTCGGGACTAGCGGCACCGGGGAGCTGTTTTTT.

The chain uses TRBV5-1 and TRBJ2-1, with a weak D call TRBD2 (6 bases). The CDR3 covers 15 residues. Trimming pared 4 bases from V and 0 bases from J, leaving 11 bases between. Per the germline V gene, CDR1 is SGHRS and CDR2 is YFSETQ. In DNA form, the CDR3 reads TGCGCCAGCAGCCTCGGGAGTGGCTCCTACAATGAGCAGTTCTTC. Its protein product is CASSLGSGSYNEQFF.

V usage is TRBV7-9 and J usage is TRBJ2-1; 9 positions agree with TRBD2. CDR3 length: 17 amino acids. The germline gives CDR1 SEHNR, CDR2 FQNEAQ (reference sequence). Germline trimming cut 5 bases from V and 7 bases from J; bases unmatched to any gene: 15. The CDR3 region is CASSPTQRAGGWNEQFF. CDR3 nucleotide sequence: TGTGCCAGCAGCCCCACACAAAGAGCGGGAGGATGGAATGAGCAGTTCTTC. Combining the CDR3 with reference TRBV7-9 and TRBJ2-1 gives the whole variable domain DTGVSQNPRHKITKRGQNVTFRCDPISEHNRLYWYRQTLGQGPEFLTYFQNEAQLEKSRLLSDRFSAERPKGSFSTLEIQRTEQGDSAMYLCASSPTQRAGGWNEQFFGPGTRLTVL.

The genes are TRBV5-4 and TRBJ2-1; 9 bases fit TRBD2. J lost 12 bases, V lost 4 bases, and 14 bases had no gene match. The CDR3 contains 15 residues. CDR1 and CDR2 (germline): SGHNT, YYREEE (reference sequence). Here the CDR3 DNA reads TGTGCCAGCAGCCCTTTAGCGGGAGAGGGGCGGCGGCAGTTCTTC. This codes for CASSPLAGEGRRQFF.

This clone has just a few counts. The chain links TRBV4-1 to TRBJ1-2, with 8 bases identical to TRBD1. There are 15 residues in the CDR3. Germline assignment: CDR1 MGHRA and CDR2 YSYEKL. V lost 5 bases and J lost 3; bases outside the gene matches: 8. The CDR3 region is CASSGQGQEDYGYTF. As DNA, the CDR3 is TGCGCCAGCAGCGGACAGGGACAGGAGGACTATGGCTACACCTTC.

The chain recombines TRBV3-1 (or the pseudogene TRBV3-2) with TRBJ1-1; 11 bases fit TRBD1. Germline assignment: CDR1 LGHDT and CDR2 YNNKEL (reference sequence). CDR3 length equals 13 residues. J lost 8 bases, V lost 4 bases, and 3 bases had no gene match. The CDR3 reads CASSPRDRGEAFF. In DNA form, the CDR3 reads TGTGCCAGCAGCCCTCGGGACAGGGGGGAAGCTTTCTTT.

The V and J genes are TRBV4-1 and TRBJ1-3; D is uncertain. Germline V gives CDR1 MGHRA, CDR2 YSYEKL. Trimming took 4 bases from V and 0 from J, leaving 10 bases between them. The CDR3 covers 15 residues. The CDR3 loop is CASSPPGSSGNTIYF. CDR3 DNA sequence: TGCGCCAGCAGCCCTCCCGGGAGCTCTGGAAACACCATATATTTT.

CDR3 DNA sequence: TGTGCCAGCAGCCCAAGGACAGGATTGACCTTACTCTCTGGAAACACCATATATTTT. Protein: CASSPRTGLTLLSGNTIYF. This chain joins TRBV6-2 or TRBV6-3 and TRBJ1-3, with 7 bases that match TRBD1. CDR3 length equals 19 residues. Unmatched junction bases numbered 17, after V lost 6 bases and J lost 0 bases. Germline assignment: CDR1 MNHEY and CDR2 SVGEGT.

The chain employs TRBV28 and TRBJ1-2; D call uncertain. Per the germline V gene, CDR1 is MDHEN and CDR2 is SYDVKM. The length of the CDR3 is 12 residues. V was trimmed by 10 bases and J by 0 bases, leaving 9 bases between them. CDR3 amino acids: CATTRANYGYTF. CDR3 nucleotides: TGTGCCACCACGAGGGCTAACTATGGCTACACCTTC.

The chain carries TRBV2 and TRBJ2-5, with 9 bases fitting TRBD2. The CDR3 is 15 amino acids. J was trimmed by 3 bases and V by 3 bases; bases with no gene match: 5. Germline CDR1 is SNHLY and CDR2 is FYNNEI. The CDR3 is CASSEASGDEETQYF. CDR3 nucleotide sequence: TGTGCCAGCAGTGAGGCTAGCGGGGACGAAGAGACCCAGTACTTC.

The rearrangement uses TRBV28 and TRBJ1-3; D uncertain. The CDR3 runs 14 residues. Per germline, CDR1 MDHEN and CDR2 SYDVKM. V lost 4 bases, J lost 3 bases, and 10 bases lay in between. The DNA of the CDR3 is TGTGCCAGCAGTTCTCCGGGGAGTGGAAACACCATATATTTT. Translated: CASSSPGSGNTIYF.

DNA for the CDR3: TGTGCCAGCAGTTATCTCGTGGACAGGACGTCACCCCTCCACTTT. Protein: CASSYLVDRTSPLHF. V and J are TRBV6-5 and TRBJ1-6, with TRBD1 matching over 7 bases. The CDR3 covers 15 residues. V lost 3 bases to trimming and J lost 10 bases; unmatched junction nucleotides: 9. Germline V gives CDR1 MNHEY, CDR2 SVGAGI.

The chain recombines TRBV28 with TRBJ1-1; 7 nucleotides align to TRBD1. V lost 7 bases, J lost 3 bases, and 17 bases stayed unmatched. From germline, CDR1 is MDHEN and CDR2 SYDVKM. This CDR3 region has 17 residues. CDR3 sequence reads: CASTPGLRGLGDTEAFF. As DNA, the CDR3 is TGTGCCAGCACCCCGGGATTGAGGGGGCTAGGGGACACTGAAGCTTTCTTT.

This chain uses TRBV7-2 with TRBJ1-2; no firm D call. This CDR3 has 16 amino acids. Germline V gene data show CDR1 as SGHTA and CDR2 as FQGNSA. V was shortened by 2 bases and J by 4 bases, with 17 bases between the two germline ends. The CDR3 reads CASSLTIAPSSYGYTF. The CDR3, as DNA: TGTGCCAGCAGCTTAACTATCGCCCCGAGTAGCTATGGCTACACCTTC.

V gene TRBV13 combines with J gene TRBJ2-5, with 11 nucleotides matching TRBD1. Germline assignment: CDR1 PRHDT and CDR2 FYEKMQ (reference sequence). The V gene end was trimmed by 5 bases and the J gene end by 9 bases; junction bases not matched to a gene: 17. CDR3 length: 17 amino acids. The CDR3, as DNA: TGTGCCAGCAGCAAAATCCTGGACAGGGGGCCTGGGCCGGCCCAGTACTTC. Amino acid sequence: CASSKILDRGPGPAQYF.

This chain links TRBV7-9 with TRBJ1-4; 7 nucleotides line up with TRBD1. The V gene end was trimmed by 2 bases and the J gene end by 8 bases; junction bases not matched to a gene: 5. Germline V gene lookup returns CDR1 SEHNR and CDR2 FQNEAQ (reference sequence). The CDR3 runs to 14 residues. Here the CDR3 DNA reads TGTGCCAGCAGCTTACAGGGGGTGAACGAAAAACTGTTTTTT. It is translated as CASSLQGVNEKLFF.

This clone has just one count. The chain uses TRBV5-1 and TRBJ2-3; tentative D call: TRBD2 (5 bases). Trimming took 2 bases from V and 1 from J, leaving 8 bases between them. The CDR3 length is 14 residues. The germline V gene encodes CDR1 SGHRS and CDR2 YFSETQ. In DNA form, the CDR3 reads TGCGCCAGCAGCTTAGGGCGGGGCACAGATACGCAGTATTTT. Protein product: CASSLGRGTDTQYF.

V gene TRBV6-2 or TRBV6-3 combines with J gene TRBJ1-5, with D possibly TRBD1 on 5 matching bases. The CDR3 covers 13 residues. V lost 6 bases and J lost 10, with 16 bases in between. Germline V gene lookup returns CDR1 MNHEY and CDR2 SVGEGT. This chain's CDR3 is CASSPIAGIPQHF. CDR3 in DNA: TGTGCCAGCAGCCCTATAGCAGGGATTCCCCAGCATTTT.

This chain uses TRBV21-1 with TRBJ1-2; TRBD1 reflects the table's D call only, with no check against the DNA. TRBV21-1 is assigned pseudogene status. The length of the CDR3 is 14 residues. CDR3 amino acids: CASGPQRGHGGYTF. The CDR3 DNA sequence: TGTGCCAGCGGTCCGCAAAGGGGGCACGGTGGCTACACCTTC.

V is TRBV11-2 and J is TRBJ1-2; 7 bases agree with TRBD1. CDR3 length equals 14 residues. The trim removed 1 base at V and 4 bases at J, leaving 3 bases unmatched. The V gene's germline CDR1 is SGHAT and CDR2 FQNNGV. The CDR3 loop reads CASSLGGGSYGYTF. The CDR3 DNA is TGTGCCAGCAGCTTAGGAGGGGGCAGCTATGGCTACACCTTC.

V gene TRBV20-1 combines with J gene TRBJ2-7, with 8 nucleotides matching TRBD2. The junction had 15 bases not matched to a gene; V was cut back by 3 bases and J by 2 bases. CDR3 length: 17 amino acids. Per the germline V gene, CDR1 is DFQATT and CDR2 is SNEGSKA (reference sequence). The CDR3 DNA reads as TGCAGTGCTAGTGGTAGTTTTGGGGCGGGAGGAACCTACGAGCAGTACTTC. Translating it yields CSASGSFGAGGTYEQYF.

This clone was recorded once. The V and J genes are TRBV14 and TRBJ1-1; 8 nucleotides agree with TRBD1. The V gene end was trimmed by 8 bases and the J gene end by 4 bases; junction bases not matched to a gene: 9. Germline CDR1 and CDR2: SGHDN and FVKESK. CDR3 length: 14 amino acids. CDR3 in amino acids: CASRLTGVGTEAFF. The DNA of the CDR3 is TGTGCCAGCCGATTGACAGGGGTGGGCACTGAAGCTTTCTTT.